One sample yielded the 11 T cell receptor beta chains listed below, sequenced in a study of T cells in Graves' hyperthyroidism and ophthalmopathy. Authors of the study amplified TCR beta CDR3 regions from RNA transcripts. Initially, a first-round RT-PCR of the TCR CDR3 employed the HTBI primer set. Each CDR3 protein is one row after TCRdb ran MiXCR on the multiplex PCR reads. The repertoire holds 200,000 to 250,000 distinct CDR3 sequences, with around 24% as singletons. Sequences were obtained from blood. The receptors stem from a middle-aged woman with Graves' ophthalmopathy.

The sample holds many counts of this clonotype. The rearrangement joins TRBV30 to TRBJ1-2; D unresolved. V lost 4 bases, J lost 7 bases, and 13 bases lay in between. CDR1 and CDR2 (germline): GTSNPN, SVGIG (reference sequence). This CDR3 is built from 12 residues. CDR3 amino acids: CAWTIDKTGYTF. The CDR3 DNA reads TGTGCCTGGACCATTGACAAAACTGGCTACACCTTC.

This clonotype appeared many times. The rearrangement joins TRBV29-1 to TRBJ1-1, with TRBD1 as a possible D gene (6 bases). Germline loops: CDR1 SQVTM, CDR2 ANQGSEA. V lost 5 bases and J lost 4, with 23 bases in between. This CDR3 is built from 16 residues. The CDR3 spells CSVLIGAGALGTEAFF. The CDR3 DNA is TGCAGCGTTCTCATTGGGGCAGGGGCTTTGGGCACTGAAGCTTTCTTT.

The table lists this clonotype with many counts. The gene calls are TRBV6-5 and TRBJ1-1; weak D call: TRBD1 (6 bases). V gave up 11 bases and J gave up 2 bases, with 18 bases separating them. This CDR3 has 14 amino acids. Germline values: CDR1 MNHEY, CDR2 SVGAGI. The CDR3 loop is CAGESRDTNTEAFF. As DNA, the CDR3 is TGTGCCGGCGAGAGCCGGGACACAAACACTGAAGCTTTCTTT.

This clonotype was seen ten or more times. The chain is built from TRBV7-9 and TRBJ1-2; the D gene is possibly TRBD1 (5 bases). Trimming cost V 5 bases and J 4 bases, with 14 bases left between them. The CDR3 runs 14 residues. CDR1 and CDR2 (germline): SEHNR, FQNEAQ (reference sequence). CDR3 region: CASSPAGLSYGYTF. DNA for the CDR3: TGTGCCAGCAGCCCGGCAGGGTTGAGCTATGGCTACACCTTC.

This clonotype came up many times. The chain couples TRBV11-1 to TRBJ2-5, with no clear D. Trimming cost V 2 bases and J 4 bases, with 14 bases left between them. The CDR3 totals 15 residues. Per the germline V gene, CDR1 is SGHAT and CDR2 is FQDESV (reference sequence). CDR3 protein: CASSLWSRVRETQYF. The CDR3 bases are TGTGCCAGCAGCTTATGGTCTAGAGTACGAGAGACCCAGTACTTC.

Here the CDR3 DNA reads TGCAGCGTTGAAGTCCGACAGACACAAGAAGAGACCCAGTACTTC. Residues: CSVEVRQTQEETQYF. The genes are TRBV29-1 and TRBJ2-5; tentative D call: TRBD1 (5 bases). The CDR3 totals 15 residues. Germline V gives CDR1 SQVTM, CDR2 ANQGSEA. The V end lost 1 base, the J end lost 3 bases, and 15 bases lay between the germline ends.

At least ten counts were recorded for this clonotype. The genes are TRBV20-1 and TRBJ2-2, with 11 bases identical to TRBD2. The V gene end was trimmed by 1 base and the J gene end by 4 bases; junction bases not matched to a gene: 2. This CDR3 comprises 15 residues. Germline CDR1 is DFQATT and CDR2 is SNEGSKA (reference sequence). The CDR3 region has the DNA TGCAGTGCTAGAGTCCTAGCGGGGGGCACCGGGGAGCTGTTTTTT. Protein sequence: CSARVLAGGTGELFF.

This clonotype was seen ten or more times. The CDR3 loop reads CASRGGGRQETQYF. The CDR3 DNA reads as TGTGCCAGCAGAGGAGGAGGGAGGCAAGAGACCCAGTACTTC. The chain joins TRBV6-5 to TRBJ2-5; D is perhaps TRBD2 (6 bases). V was cut by 6 bases and J by 2 bases, with 13 bases left in between. This CDR3 is built from 14 residues. CDR1 is MNHEY and CDR2 is SVGAGI in the germline V gene.

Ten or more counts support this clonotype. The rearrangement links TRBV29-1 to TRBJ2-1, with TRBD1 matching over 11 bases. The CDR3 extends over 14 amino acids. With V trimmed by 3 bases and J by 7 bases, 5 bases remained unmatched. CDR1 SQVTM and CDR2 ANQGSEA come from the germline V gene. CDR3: CSVDKGQGGNEQFF. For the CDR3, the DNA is TGCAGCGTTGACAAGGGACAGGGGGGAAATGAGCAGTTCTTC.

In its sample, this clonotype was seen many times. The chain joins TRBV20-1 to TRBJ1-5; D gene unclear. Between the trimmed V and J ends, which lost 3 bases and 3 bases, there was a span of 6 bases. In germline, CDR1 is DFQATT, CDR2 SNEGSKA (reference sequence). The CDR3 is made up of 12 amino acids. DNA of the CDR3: TGCAGTGCTAGTGCCCCCAATCAGCCCCAGCATTTT. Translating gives CSASAPNQPQHF.

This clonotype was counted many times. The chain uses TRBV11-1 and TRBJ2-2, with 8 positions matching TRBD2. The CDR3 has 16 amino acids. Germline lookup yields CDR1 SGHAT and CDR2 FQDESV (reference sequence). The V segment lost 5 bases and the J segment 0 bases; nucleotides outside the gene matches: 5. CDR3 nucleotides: TGTGCCAGCAGCCAGGGTAGCGGGACGAACACCGGGGAGCTGTTTTTT. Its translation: CASSQGSGTNTGELFF.